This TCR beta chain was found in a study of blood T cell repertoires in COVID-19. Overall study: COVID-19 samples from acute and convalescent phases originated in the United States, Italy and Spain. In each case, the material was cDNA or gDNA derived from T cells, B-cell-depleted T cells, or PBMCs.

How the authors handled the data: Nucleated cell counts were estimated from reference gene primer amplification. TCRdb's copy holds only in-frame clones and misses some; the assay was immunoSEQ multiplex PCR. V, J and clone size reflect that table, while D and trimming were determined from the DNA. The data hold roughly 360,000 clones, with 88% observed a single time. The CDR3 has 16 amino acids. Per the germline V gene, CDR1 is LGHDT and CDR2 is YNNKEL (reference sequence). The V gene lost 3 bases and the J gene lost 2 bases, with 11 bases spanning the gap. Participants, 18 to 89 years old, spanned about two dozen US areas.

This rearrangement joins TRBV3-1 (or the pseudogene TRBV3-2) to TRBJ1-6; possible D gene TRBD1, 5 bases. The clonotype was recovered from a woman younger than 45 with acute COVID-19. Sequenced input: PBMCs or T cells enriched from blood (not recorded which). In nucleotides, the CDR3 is TGTGCCAGCAGCCACCACAGGAGTACCTATAATTCACCCCTCCACTTT. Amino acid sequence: CASSHHRSTYNSPLHF.